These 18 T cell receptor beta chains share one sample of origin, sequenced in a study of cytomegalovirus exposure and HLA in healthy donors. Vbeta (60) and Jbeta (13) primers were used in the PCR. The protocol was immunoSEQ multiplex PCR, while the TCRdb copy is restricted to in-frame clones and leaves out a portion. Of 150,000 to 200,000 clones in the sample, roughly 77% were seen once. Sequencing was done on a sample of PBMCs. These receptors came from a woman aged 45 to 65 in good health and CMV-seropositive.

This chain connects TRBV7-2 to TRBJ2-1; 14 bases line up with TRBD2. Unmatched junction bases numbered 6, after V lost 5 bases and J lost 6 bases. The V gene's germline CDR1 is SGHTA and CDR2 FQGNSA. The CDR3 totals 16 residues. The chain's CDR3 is CASSPGTSGSGNEQFF. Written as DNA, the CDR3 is TGTGCCAGCAGCCCCGGGACTAGCGGGAGTGGCAATGAGCAGTTCTTC.

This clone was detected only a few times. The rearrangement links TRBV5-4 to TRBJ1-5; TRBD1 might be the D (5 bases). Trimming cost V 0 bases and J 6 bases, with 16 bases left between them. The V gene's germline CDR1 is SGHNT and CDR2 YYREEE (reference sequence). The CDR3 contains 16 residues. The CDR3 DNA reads TGTGCCAGCAGCTTGGGTGGCGCGACAGTCACTCAGCCCCAGCATTTT. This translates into CASSLGGATVTQPQHF. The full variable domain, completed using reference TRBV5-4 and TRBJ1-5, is ETGVTQSPTHLIKTRGQQVTLRCSSQSGHNTVSWYQQALGQGPQFIFQYYREEENGRGNFPPRFSGLQFPNYSSELNVNALELDDSALYLCASSLGGATVTQPQHFGDGTRLSIL.

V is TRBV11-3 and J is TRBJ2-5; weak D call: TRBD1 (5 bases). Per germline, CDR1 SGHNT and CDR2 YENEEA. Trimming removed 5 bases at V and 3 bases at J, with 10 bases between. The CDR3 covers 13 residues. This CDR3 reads CASSQGREETQYF. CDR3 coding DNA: TGTGCCAGCAGCCAGGGCAGGGAAGAGACCCAGTACTTC.

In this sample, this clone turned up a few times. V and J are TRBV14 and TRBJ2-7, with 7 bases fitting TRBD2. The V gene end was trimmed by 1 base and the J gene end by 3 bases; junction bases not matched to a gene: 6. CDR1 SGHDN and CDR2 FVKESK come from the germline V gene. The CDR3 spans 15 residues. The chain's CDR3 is CASSQGSSGGYEQYF. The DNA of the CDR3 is TGTGCCAGCAGCCAAGGGTCTAGCGGAGGCTACGAGCAGTACTTC. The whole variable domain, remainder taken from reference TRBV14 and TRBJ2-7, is EAGVTQFPSHSVIEKGQTVTLRCDPISGHDNLYWYRRVMGKEIKFLLHFVKESKQDESGMPNNRFLAERTGGTYSTLKVQPAELEDSGVYFCASSQGSSGGYEQYFGPGTRLTVT.

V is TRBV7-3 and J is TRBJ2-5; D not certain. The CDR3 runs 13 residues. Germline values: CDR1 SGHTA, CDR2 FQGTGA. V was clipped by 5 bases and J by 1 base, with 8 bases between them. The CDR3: CASSRATQETQYF. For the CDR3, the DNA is TGTGCCAGCAGCCGCGCTACCCAAGAGACCCAGTACTTC. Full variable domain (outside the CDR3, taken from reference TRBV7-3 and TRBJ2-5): GAGVSQTPSNKVTEKGKYVELRCDPISGHTALYWYRQSLGQGPEFLIYFQGTGAADDSGLPNDRFFAVRPEGSVSTLKIQRTERGDSAVYLCASSRATQETQYFGPGTRLLVL.

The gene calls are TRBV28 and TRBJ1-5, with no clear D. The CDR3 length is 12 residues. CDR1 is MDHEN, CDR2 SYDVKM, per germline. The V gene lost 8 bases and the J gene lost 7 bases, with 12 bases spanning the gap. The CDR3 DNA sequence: TGTGCCAGCTCGTTTCTTTTGCAGCCCCAGCATTTT. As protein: CASSFLLQPQHF.

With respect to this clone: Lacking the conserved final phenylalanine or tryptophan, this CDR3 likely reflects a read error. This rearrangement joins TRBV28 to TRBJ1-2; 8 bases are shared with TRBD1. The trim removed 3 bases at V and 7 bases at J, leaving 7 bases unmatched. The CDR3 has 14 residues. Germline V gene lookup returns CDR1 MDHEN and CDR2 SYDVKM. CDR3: CASSLPRGPSGYTL. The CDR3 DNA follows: TGTGCCAGCAGTTTGCCCAGGGGGCCTTCTGGCTACACCCTC.

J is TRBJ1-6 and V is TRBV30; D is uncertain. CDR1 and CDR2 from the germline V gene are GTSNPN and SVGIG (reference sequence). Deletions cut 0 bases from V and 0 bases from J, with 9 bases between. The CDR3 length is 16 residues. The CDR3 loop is CAWSVGRSSYNSPLHF. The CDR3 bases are TGTGCCTGGAGTGTAGGGAGGAGCTCCTATAATTCACCCCTCCACTTT.

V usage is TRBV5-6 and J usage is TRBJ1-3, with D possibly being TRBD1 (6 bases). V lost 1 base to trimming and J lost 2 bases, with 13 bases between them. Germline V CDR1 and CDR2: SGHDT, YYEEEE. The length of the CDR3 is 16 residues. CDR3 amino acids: CASSLRQGSPGNTIYF. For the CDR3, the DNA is TGTGCCAGCAGCTTGAGGCAGGGGAGTCCTGGAAACACCATATATTTT.

The CDR3 sequence: CASSLPGGAGTDTQYF. In nucleotides, the CDR3 is TGTGCCAGCAGCCTACCCGGGGGGGCGGGCACAGATACGCAGTATTTT. The rearrangement joins TRBV14 to TRBJ2-3; 8 nucleotides match TRBD2. Trimming at V came to 4 bases and at J to 1 base, leaving 7 bases not matched to a gene. CDR3 size: 16 residues. Germline assignment: CDR1 SGHDN and CDR2 FVKESK.

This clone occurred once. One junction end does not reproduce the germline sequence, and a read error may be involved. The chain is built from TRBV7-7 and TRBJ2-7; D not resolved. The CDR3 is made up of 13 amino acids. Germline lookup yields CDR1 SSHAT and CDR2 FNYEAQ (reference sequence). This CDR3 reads CASSLEVSREQYF. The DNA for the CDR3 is TGTGCTAGCAGCTTAGAAGTGAGCCGGGAGCAGTACTTC.

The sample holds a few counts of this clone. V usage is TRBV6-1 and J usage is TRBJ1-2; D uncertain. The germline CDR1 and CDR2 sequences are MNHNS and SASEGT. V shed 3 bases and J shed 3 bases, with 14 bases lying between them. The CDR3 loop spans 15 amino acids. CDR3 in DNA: TGTGCCAGCAGTGATAACATCGAGGGCTACTATGGCTACACCTTC. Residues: CASSDNIEGYYGYTF.

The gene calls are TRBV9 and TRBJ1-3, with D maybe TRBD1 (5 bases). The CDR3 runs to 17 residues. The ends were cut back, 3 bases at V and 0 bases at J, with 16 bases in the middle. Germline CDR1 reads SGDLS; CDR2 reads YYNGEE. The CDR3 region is CASSAGAGTFSGNTIYF. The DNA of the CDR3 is TGTGCCAGCAGCGCCGGGGCGGGAACCTTCTCTGGAAACACCATATATTTT.

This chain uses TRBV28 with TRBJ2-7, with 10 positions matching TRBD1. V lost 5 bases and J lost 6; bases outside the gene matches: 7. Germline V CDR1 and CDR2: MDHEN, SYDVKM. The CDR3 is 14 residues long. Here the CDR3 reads CASSAPTGGGEQYF. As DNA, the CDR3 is TGTGCCAGCAGTGCCCCGACAGGGGGCGGCGAGCAGTACTTC.

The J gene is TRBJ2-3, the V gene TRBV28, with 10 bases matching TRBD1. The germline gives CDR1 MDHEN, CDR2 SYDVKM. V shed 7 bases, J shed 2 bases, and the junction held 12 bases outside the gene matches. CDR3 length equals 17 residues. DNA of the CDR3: TGTGCCAGCACCCTAGGGGTCGACAGGGGGCTCACAGATACGCAGTATTTT. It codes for CASTLGVDRGLTDTQYF.

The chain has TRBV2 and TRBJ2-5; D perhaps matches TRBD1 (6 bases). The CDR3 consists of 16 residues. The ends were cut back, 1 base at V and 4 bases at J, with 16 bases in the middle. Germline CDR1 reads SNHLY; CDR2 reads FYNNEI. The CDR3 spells CASSEDPGDPPETQYF. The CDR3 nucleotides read TGTGCCAGCAGTGAAGACCCAGGGGATCCCCCAGAGACCCAGTACTTC.

This CDR3 reads CASSYGGVTEAFF. DNA for the CDR3: TGTGCCAGCAGTTACGGGGGGGTCACTGAAGCTTTCTTT. The chain couples TRBV6-6 to TRBJ1-1; possible D gene TRBD1, 5 bases. The CDR3 is 13 residues long. Germline V gene sequence: CDR1 MNHNY, CDR2 SVGAGI (reference sequence). Trimming took 2 bases from V and 4 from J, leaving 8 bases between them.

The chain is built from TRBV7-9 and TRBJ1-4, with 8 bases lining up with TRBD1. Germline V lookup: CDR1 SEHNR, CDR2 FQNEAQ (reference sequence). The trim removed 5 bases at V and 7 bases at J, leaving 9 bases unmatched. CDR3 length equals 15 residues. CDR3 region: CASSPPQGALEKLFF. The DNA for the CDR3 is TGTGCCAGCAGCCCGCCCCAGGGGGCCCTTGAAAAACTGTTTTTT.